This TCR beta chain was documented in a study of technical replicates of blood from several donors. TCRdb keeps only in-frame clones here, not all; method: immunoSEQ multiplex PCR. Among about 68,000 clones listed, about 97% were seen once. This CDR3 contains 13 residues. V lost 2 bases, J lost 7 bases, and 5 bases stayed unmatched. Germline V gene data show CDR1 as SGHRS and CDR2 as YFSETQ. The sequence was obtained from a human donor in good health. This chain uses TRBV5-1 with TRBJ1-1; 7 bases agree with TRBD1. Sequencing was carried out using T cells isolated from PBMCs. In DNA, the CDR3 is TGCGCCAGCAGCTTCAGGACAGGCCTTGAAGCTTTCTTT. It specifies CASSFRTGLEAFF. Filled out from reference TRBV5-1 and TRBJ1-1, the complete variable domain reads KAGVTQTPRYLIKTRGQQVTLSCSPISGHRSVSWYQQTPGQGLQFLFEYFSETQRNKGNFPGRFSGRQFSNSRSEMNVSTLELGDSALYLCASSFRTGLEAFFGQGTRLTVV.